Following are 25 T cell receptor beta chains from one sample sequenced in a study of metastatic and nonmetastatic thyroid tumors. All patients reached thyroid surgery having received no treatment beforehand. MiXCR reprocessed the PCR reads for TCRdb. Of 30,000 to 50,000 clones listed, 13% were seen once; the top ten hold more than 9%. The sequenced material came from blood. The receptors were sampled from a female donor with papillary thyroid cancer or a benign thyroid nodule (not recorded which). Some clones in this sample may be carry-over from other donors' samples.

This clone was seen repeatedly, ten times or more. The chain joins TRBV4-2 to TRBJ2-1; D is undetermined. V lost 2 bases to trimming and J lost 5 bases, with 13 bases between them. Germline CDR1 reads LGHNA; CDR2 reads YNFKEQ. The CDR3 totals 15 residues. The chain's CDR3 is CASSQRASTDNEQFF. CDR3 nucleotide sequence: TGTGCCAGCAGCCAAAGGGCCTCGACCGACAATGAGCAGTTCTTC.

This clone was seen many times. The chain uses TRBV30 and TRBJ1-2, with TRBD1 identical over 9 bases. J lost 2 bases, V lost 4 bases, and 8 bases had no gene match. Per the germline V gene, CDR1 is GTSNPN and CDR2 is SVGIG (reference sequence). The CDR3 consists of 15 residues. This chain's CDR3 is CAWIPPDRGNYGYTF. In DNA form, the CDR3 reads TGTGCCTGGATCCCCCCGGACAGGGGAAACTATGGCTACACCTTC.

The chain carries TRBV20-1 and TRBJ2-7, with D tentatively TRBD1 or TRBD2 (5 bases each). CDR1 DFQATT and CDR2 SNEGSKA come from the germline V gene (reference sequence). The V gene lost 0 bases and the J gene lost 6 bases, with 18 bases spanning the gap. The CDR3 extends over 15 amino acids. The DNA for the CDR3 is TGCAGTGCTAGAGATCTACGGGGCAGGGTCGCCGAGCAGTACTTC. Amino acids: CSARDLRGRVAEQYF.

This clone occurred many times. V usage is TRBV7-6 and J usage is TRBJ2-3; tentative D call: TRBD2 (5 bases). This CDR3 spans 16 amino acids. Between the trimmed V and J ends, which lost 5 bases and 3 bases, there was a span of 18 bases. Germline CDR1 reads SGHVS; CDR2 reads FNYEAQ. The CDR3 region is CASSRNAEGWTDTQYF. As DNA, the CDR3 is TGTGCCAGCAGCCGCAATGCTGAGGGTTGGACAGATACGCAGTATTTT.

In regard to this clone: An end of the junction does not agree with germline; a read error may underlie this. The V and J genes are TRBV3-1 and TRBJ1-2; D not certain. Germline V lookup: CDR1 LGHDT, CDR2 YNNKEL (reference sequence). The CDR3 runs 13 residues. Written as DNA, the CDR3 is TGTGCCAACAGCCAATCGAACGTGTATGGCTACACCTTC. The encoded protein is CANSQSNVYGYTF.

This clone has a count of ten or more. This chain links TRBV2 with TRBJ2-7; tentatively, D is TRBD1 or TRBD2 (5 bases each). This CDR3 spans 13 amino acids. The V gene lost 4 bases and the J gene lost 9 bases, with 16 bases spanning the gap. In germline, CDR1 is SNHLY, CDR2 FYNNEI. The CDR3 reads CASSVTRDRWQYF. The CDR3 bases are TGTGCCAGCAGTGTTACTAGAGACAGATGGCAGTACTTC.

This clone was recorded at least ten times. The chain uses TRBV2 and TRBJ2-1; perhaps TRBD1 as D (6 bases). Germline loops: CDR1 SNHLY, CDR2 FYNNEI. V lost 8 bases, J lost 7 bases, and 15 bases lay in between. There are 13 residues in the CDR3. CDR3 residues: CASERDIGNEQFF. The CDR3 DNA reads TGTGCCAGCGAGAGGGACATAGGGAATGAGCAGTTCTTC.

Here the CDR3 reads CASCPDGGYTEAFF. CDR3 bases: TGTGCCAGCTGCCCGGACGGGGGGTACACTGAAGCTTTCTTT. The rearrangement links TRBV28 to TRBJ1-1; TRBD1 is a possible D gene (5 bases). The V gene lost 8 bases and the J gene lost 3 bases, with 16 bases spanning the gap. CDR1 is MDHEN, CDR2 SYDVKM, per germline. This CDR3 has 14 amino acids.

Comment on this clone: A read error may account for a junction end that differs from germline. The J gene is TRBJ1-1, the V gene TRBV6-5; TRBD1 matches 9 bases. The CDR3 has 15 amino acids. CDR1 and CDR2 from the germline V gene are MNHEY and SVGAGI. Here the CDR3 DNA reads TGTGCCAGCGGTTTAAACAGGGGGCAGAACACTGAATCTTTCTTT. Translation gives CASGLNRGQNTESFF.

For this clone: A read error is possible here, since a much larger clone lies one base away. Other DNA sequences within the sample encode an identical CDR3. This chain connects TRBV20-1 to TRBJ1-4; possibly TRBD1 for D (6 bases). V lost 2 bases to trimming and J lost 8 bases, with 18 bases between them. CDR3 length: 15 amino acids. Germline V gene data show CDR1 as DFQATT and CDR2 as SNEGSKA (reference sequence). This CDR3 is CSARKGWTEEEKLFF. Written as DNA, the CDR3 is TGCAGTGCTAGAAAGGGATGGACAGAGGAAGAAAAACTGTTTTTT.

The CDR3 spells CASSHPTGSGLYGYTF. CDR3 nucleotide sequence: TGTGCCAGCAGTCATCCGACAGGGTCCGGCCTCTATGGCTACACCTTC. The chain couples TRBV25-1 to TRBJ1-2, with TRBD1 identical over 7 bases. The germline CDR1 and CDR2 sequences are MGHDK and SYGVNS. V dropped 5 bases and J dropped 4; count of bases not matched to a gene: 13. The CDR3 sequence is 16 residues long.

In its sample, this clone was seen many times. The chain has TRBV4-2 and TRBJ2-7; 8 bases fit TRBD2. V was pared by 3 bases and J by 2 bases, with 3 bases of the junction left unmatched. The CDR3 contains 14 residues. Germline V lookup: CDR1 LGHNA, CDR2 YNFKEQ. CDR3 nucleotide sequence: TGTGCCAGCAGCCAGGGGGGACTAGCCTACGAGCAGTACTTC. The encoded protein is CASSQGGLAYEQYF.

The sample holds many counts of this clone. This chain uses TRBV5-1 with TRBJ1-1, with D uncertain. The CDR3 has 14 amino acids. Germline assignment: CDR1 SGHRS and CDR2 YFSETQ. Trimming removed 1 base from V and 8 bases from J, with 15 bases in between. The CDR3 DNA reads as TGCGCCAGCAGCTTGATGGACGGGGAGGGAGAAGCTTTCTTT. It is translated as CASSLMDGEGEAFF.

The table lists this clone with many counts. This chain joins TRBV2 and TRBJ1-5, with 7 bases fitting TRBD1. The V gene end was trimmed by 5 bases and the J gene end by 4 bases; junction bases not matched to a gene: 8. This CDR3 contains 15 residues. The germline CDR1 and CDR2 sequences are SNHLY and FYNNEI. Here the CDR3 DNA reads TGTGCCAGCAGTAGGGACAGCGCGGGGAATCAGCCCCAGCATTTT. Translated, it gives CASSRDSAGNQPQHF.

This clone showed up many times. The rearrangement joins TRBV28 to TRBJ1-2; TRBD1 agrees at 8 bases. J was trimmed by 5 bases and V by 8 bases; bases with no gene match: 1. CDR3 length: 11 residues. Germline loops: CDR1 MDHEN, CDR2 SYDVKM. Here the CDR3 reads CASWDRYGYTF. CDR3 DNA sequence: TGTGCCAGCTGGGACAGGTATGGCTACACCTTC.

In this sample, this clone turned up many times. This chain links TRBV28 with TRBJ2-1; no clear D gene. The V gene lost 5 bases and the J gene lost 9 bases, with 17 bases spanning the gap. This CDR3 contains 14 residues. Germline-derived CDR1 and CDR2 are MDHEN and SYDVKM. CDR3 loop: CASSPPDSVGEQFF. CDR3 coding DNA: TGTGCCAGCAGTCCCCCCGACTCTGTCGGTGAGCAGTTCTTC.

This clone has at least ten counts. V is TRBV13 and J is TRBJ2-6; D gene uncertain. The CDR3 length is 14 residues. V dropped 11 bases and J dropped 0 bases, with 11 bases sitting between them. CDR1 and CDR2 from the germline V gene are PRHDT and FYEKMQ (reference sequence). The CDR3: CASATSSGANVLTF. The CDR3 nucleotides read TGTGCCTCCGCCACAAGCTCTGGGGCCAACGTCCTGACTTTC.

Ten or more counts support this clone. A much larger clone lies one base from this, so it may be a read error. This CDR3 is missing its conserved last phenylalanine or tryptophan, likely due to a read error. The J gene is TRBJ1-1, the V gene TRBV6-1; no clear D gene. The CDR3 has 13 amino acids. Deletions cut 3 bases from V and 1 base from J, with 6 bases between. Germline-derived CDR1 and CDR2 are MNHNS and SASEGT. CDR3 sequence reads: CASSERGNTEAFL. CDR3 bases: TGTGCCAGCAGTGAGCGAGGGAACACTGAAGCTTTCCTT.

This sequence joins TRBV11-2 and TRBJ2-3, with 16 bases fitting TRBD2. Germline V gene sequence: CDR1 SGHAT, CDR2 FQNNGV. This CDR3 is built from 15 residues. V shed 6 bases, J shed 6 bases, and the junction held 3 bases outside the gene matches. The CDR3 DNA is TGTGCCAGCAGTGGGACTAGCGGGAGGGCCGATACGCAGTATTTT. Translation: CASSGTSGRADTQYF.

This clone showed up just a few times. Being one base from a much bigger clone, this may be a read error. For the CDR3, the DNA is TGTGCCAGCAGTCAGGGGGCAGCATCGCGAAACATTCAGTACTTC. Amino acid sequence: CASSQGAASRNIQYF. The rearrangement uses TRBV28 and TRBJ2-4; 8 bases map to TRBD1. CDR1 MDHEN and CDR2 SYDVKM come from the germline V gene. With V trimmed by 5 bases and J by 6 bases, 9 bases remained unmatched. CDR3 length: 15 amino acids. Full variable domain (missing parts from reference TRBV28 and TRBJ2-4): DVKVTQSSRYLVKRTGEKVFLECVQDMDHENMFWYRQDPGLGLRLIYFSYDVKMKEKGDIPEGYSVSREKKERFSLILESASTNQTSMYLCASSQGAASRNIQYFGAGTRLSVL.

This clone is classed as medium-sized. The chain combines TRBV6-1 with TRBJ2-1, with D tentatively TRBD1 (5 bases). Germline V gene sequence: CDR1 MNHNS, CDR2 SASEGT. This CDR3 comprises 16 residues. V lost 7 bases and J 0 bases, leaving 16 bases between the germline ends. CDR3 nucleotides: TGTGCCAGCATTCGAGCCTACAGGTACTCCTACAATGAGCAGTTCTTC. Amino acid sequence: CASIRAYRYSYNEQFF.

This clone was counted many times. The genes are TRBV27 and TRBJ2-3; perhaps TRBD2 as D (6 bases). Germline V gene sequence: CDR1 MNHEY, CDR2 SMNVEV (reference sequence). V lost 4 bases to trimming and J lost 2 bases, with 13 bases between them. The CDR3 contains 15 residues. CDR3 in amino acids: CASSSRDSYTDTQYF. The CDR3 DNA follows: TGTGCCAGCAGTTCCCGGGACTCATACACAGATACGCAGTATTTT.

At least ten counts were recorded for this clone. This sequence joins TRBV7-6 and TRBJ2-1; D could derive from TRBD1 or TRBD2 (5 bases each). Germline V CDR1 and CDR2: SGHVS, FNYEAQ. V was trimmed by 3 bases and J by 2 bases, leaving 17 bases between them. The CDR3 spans 17 residues. CDR3 residues: CASSFTTGDGPYNEQFF. CDR3 in DNA: TGTGCCAGCAGCTTCACAACTGGGGACGGACCCTACAATGAGCAGTTCTTC.

Comment on this clone: A much larger clone lies a single base off, so this may be a read error. This rearrangement joins TRBV29-1 to TRBJ1-1; D remains ambiguous. In germline, CDR1 is SQVTM, CDR2 ANQGSEA. The CDR3 loop spans 13 amino acids. The V gene lost 5 bases and the J gene lost 5 bases, with 15 bases spanning the gap. CDR3 sequence reads: CSVYISPVTEAFF. CDR3 DNA sequence: TGCAGCGTTTATATATCTCCAGTAACTGAAGCTTTCTTT.

This clone was observed a few times. The V call is TRBV27, the J call TRBJ2-1; the D gene is possibly TRBD2 (5 bases). The CDR3 totals 11 residues. Germline V gene data show CDR1 as MNHEY and CDR2 as SMNVEV (reference sequence). The V end lost 7 bases, the J end lost 9 bases, and 10 bases lay between the germline ends. CDR3 in amino acids: CASILAGEQFF. The CDR3 bases are TGTGCCAGCATTCTCGCGGGTGAGCAGTTCTTC.